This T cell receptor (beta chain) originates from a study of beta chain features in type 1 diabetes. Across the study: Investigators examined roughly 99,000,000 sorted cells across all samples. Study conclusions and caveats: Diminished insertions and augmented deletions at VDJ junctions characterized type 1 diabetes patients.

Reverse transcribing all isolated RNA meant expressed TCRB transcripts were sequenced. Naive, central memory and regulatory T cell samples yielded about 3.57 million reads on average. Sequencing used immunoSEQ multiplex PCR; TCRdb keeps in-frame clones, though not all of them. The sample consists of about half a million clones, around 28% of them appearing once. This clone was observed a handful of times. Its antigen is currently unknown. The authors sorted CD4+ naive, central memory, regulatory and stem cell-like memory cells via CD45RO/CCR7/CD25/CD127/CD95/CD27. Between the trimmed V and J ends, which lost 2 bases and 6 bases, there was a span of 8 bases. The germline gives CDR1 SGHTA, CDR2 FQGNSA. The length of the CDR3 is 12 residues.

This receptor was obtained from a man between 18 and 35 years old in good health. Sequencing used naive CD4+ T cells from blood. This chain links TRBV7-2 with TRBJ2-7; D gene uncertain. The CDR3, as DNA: TGTGCCAGCAGCTTAATGGGAACCGAGCAGTACTTC. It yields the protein CASSLMGTEQYF.